This is a list of T cell receptor beta chains from one sample in a study of shared T cell receptors in the human thymus. The method was immunoSEQ multiplex PCR; TCRdb's version includes in-frame clones alone and lacks a portion of them. The sample carries roughly 700,000 clones, around 89% recorded once. This sample was also put to use in a study of human thymus T cells.

Specimen: thymocytes. The receptors originated from a boy less than two years old with a congenital heart defect. Each CDR3 is given with its conserved first and last residue. Fields, in order: V gene, J gene, D gene, clone size, CDR3 protein, CDR3 DNA. D genes are given only for firm matches. The size entry is marked missing in some rows and otherwise reads once, few, many or a size class.

>TRBV28|TRBJ2-5|.|.
CASSSPPVSAQYF
TGTGCCAGCAGTTCGCCCCCGGTGTCGGCCCAGTACTTC
>TRBV7-4|TRBJ2-7|.|few
CASSIPDSSRAYEQYF
TGTGCCAGCAGCATCCCCGACTCGTCTAGAGCCTACGAGCAGTACTTC
>TRBV7-8|TRBJ2-1|.|.
CASSLGRGLPYNEQFF
TGTGCCAGCAGCTTAGGAAGGGGCTTGCCCTACAATGAGCAGTTCTTC
>TRBV16|TRBJ2-7|TRBD2|once
CASSPPGRVYEQYF
TGTGCCAGCAGCCCTCCGGGGAGGGTCTACGAGCAGTACTTC
>TRBV4-3|TRBJ2-2|TRBD1|.
CASSQDRGRSTGELFF
TGCGCCAGCAGCCAGGACAGGGGGCGAAGCACCGGGGAGCTGTTTTTT
>TRBV7-9|TRBJ1-5|.|once
CASSLSNRVGNQPQHF
TGTGCCAGCAGCTTATCGAACAGGGTTGGCAATCAGCCCCAGCATTTT
>TRBV5-8|TRBJ2-1|TRBD2|once
CASSLAGGSGRDKPNEQFF
TGTGCCAGCAGCTTGGCCGGTGGTAGCGGGAGGGACAAACCCAATGAGCAGTTCTTC
>TRBV28|TRBJ2-3|TRBD2|.
CASSITGTSGRTDTQYF
TGTGCCAGCAGTATAACGGGGACTAGCGGGAGAACAGATACGCAGTATTTT
>TRBV21-1|TRBJ2-2|.|.
CASSKVVRAGANTGELFF
TGTGCCAGCAGCAAAGTAGTAAGGGCAGGGGCGAACACCGGGGAGCTGTTTTTT
>TRBV5-4|TRBJ2-3|.|.
CASSGRGGRSGIENTDTQYF
TGTGCCAGCAGCGGAAGGGGGGGCAGGAGCGGGATTGAGAACACAGATACGCAGTATTTT
>TRBV6-1|TRBJ1-1|TRBD1|.
CASSATGSEGTEAFF
TGTGCCAGCAGTGCGACAGGGTCGGAAGGAACTGAAGCTTTCTTT
>TRBV4-1|TRBJ2-2|.|.
CASRRRAGTGELFF
TGCGCCAGCCGACGGCGGGCTGGGACCGGGGAGCTGTTTTTT
>TRBV28|TRBJ2-1|TRBD2|.
CASSFPRTSGSYNEQFF
TGTGCCAGCAGTTTCCCCAGGACTAGCGGGAGCTACAATGAGCAGTTCTTC
>TRBV28|TRBJ2-1|.|.
CASSLLGPGRSEQFF
TGTGCCAGCAGTTTATTGGGTCCGGGGAGAAGCGAGCAGTTCTTC